The rows below give T cell receptor beta chains drawn from one sample of a study of blood T cell repertoires in COVID-19. Assay: immunoSEQ multiplex PCR; the TCRdb copy retains only in-frame clones and omits some. The sample lists about 46,000 clones; over 80% were seen once. The specimen was peripheral blood. These receptors came from a human donor in a cohort sampled during active COVID-19. Each CDR3 is given with its conserved first and last residue. Each record gives: V gene, clone size, J gene, D gene, CDR3 protein, CDR3 DNA. A D gene is named only where the DNA matches it firmly. Clone size is stated in some rows and not others, as once, few, many or a class when expanded.

V gene: TRBV28
clone size: few
J gene: TRBJ1-5
D gene: TRBD1
CDR3 protein: CAGNRGGQPQHF
CDR3 DNA: TGTGCCGGAAACAGGGGAGGACAGCCCCAGCATTTT

V gene: TRBV5-1
clone size: NA
J gene: TRBJ2-6
D gene: TRBD1
CDR3 protein: CASSLGDRDPGANVLTF
CDR3 DNA: TGCGCCAGCAGCTTGGGCGACAGGGATCCCGGGGCCAACGTCCTGACTTTC

V gene: TRBV7-2
clone size: NA
J gene: TRBJ2-7
D gene: NA
CDR3 protein: CASSPDGRGRSYEQYF
CDR3 DNA: TGTGCCAGCAGCCCAGATGGGCGGGGTAGATCCTACGAGCAGTACTTC

V gene: TRBV10-1
clone size: NA
J gene: TRBJ2-1
D gene: NA
CDR3 protein: CASSGTVGNEQFF
CDR3 DNA: TGCGCCAGCAGTGGGACTGTTGGCAATGAGCAGTTCTTC

V gene: TRBV30
clone size: NA
J gene: TRBJ1-1
D gene: NA
CDR3 protein: CAWSLPGHGTEAFF
CDR3 DNA: TGTGCCTGGAGTTTACCAGGGCATGGGACTGAAGCTTTCTTT

V gene: TRBV27
clone size: NA
J gene: TRBJ2-5
D gene: TRBD2
CDR3 protein: CASSLLASGSAETQYF
CDR3 DNA: TGTGCCAGCAGTTTGTTGGCTAGCGGGAGTGCAGAGACCCAGTACTTC

V gene: TRBV19
clone size: NA
J gene: TRBJ2-7
D gene: TRBD2
CDR3 protein: CASSPGLAGSYEQYF
CDR3 DNA: TGTGCCAGTAGTCCCGGACTAGCGGGGTCCTACGAGCAGTACTTC

V gene: TRBV7-6
clone size: NA
J gene: TRBJ2-3
D gene: NA
CDR3 protein: CASSPPDRPDTQYF
CDR3 DNA: TGTGCCAGCAGCCCCCCCGACAGACCAGATACGCAGTATTTT

V gene: TRBV2
clone size: NA
J gene: TRBJ1-6
D gene: NA
CDR3 protein: CASTPGAGNSPLHF
CDR3 DNA: TGTGCCAGCACCCCTGGTGCGGGTAATTCACCCCTCCACTTT

V gene: TRBV4-1
clone size: NA
J gene: TRBJ2-7
D gene: NA
CDR3 protein: CASSQDRVTSYEQYF
CDR3 DNA: TGCGCCAGCAGCCAAGATCGGGTAACGTCCTACGAGCAGTACTTC

V gene: TRBV6-5
clone size: once
J gene: TRBJ1-1
D gene: NA
CDR3 protein: CASKTRGLNTEAFF
CDR3 DNA: TGTGCCAGCAAGACAAGGGGCCTGAACACTGAAGCTTTCTTT

V gene: TRBV11-3
clone size: NA
J gene: TRBJ2-7
D gene: NA
CDR3 protein: CASSLRSSYEQYF
CDR3 DNA: TGTGCCAGCAGCCTCCGCAGCTCCTACGAGCAGTACTTC

V gene: TRBV30
clone size: NA
J gene: TRBJ2-2
D gene: NA
CDR3 protein: CAWSAGGPGELFF
CDR3 DNA: TGTGCCTGGAGTGCCGGGGGGCCCGGGGAGCTGTTTTTT

V gene: TRBV3-1/TRBV3-2
clone size: NA
J gene: TRBJ2-2
D gene: TRBD2
CDR3 protein: CASSQEVSGGGGELFF
CDR3 DNA: TGTGCCAGCAGCCAAGAGGTCTCGGGAGGGGGCGGGGAGCTGTTTTTT

V gene: TRBV6-6
clone size: NA
J gene: TRBJ1-5
D gene: TRBD1
CDR3 protein: CASQGGNQPQHF
CDR3 DNA: TGTGCCAGCCAGGGGGGCAATCAGCCCCAGCATTTT

V gene: TRBV5-1
clone size: NA
J gene: TRBJ1-1
D gene: NA
CDR3 protein: CASSLEAGVKTEAFF
CDR3 DNA: TGCGCCAGCAGCTTAGAGGCGGGGGTGAAAACTGAAGCTTTCTTT

V gene: TRBV18
clone size: NA
J gene: TRBJ1-3
D gene: NA
CDR3 protein: CASSTRSSGNTIYF
CDR3 DNA: TGTGCCAGCTCAACCCGGTCGTCTGGAAACACCATATATTTT

V gene: TRBV7-6
clone size: NA
J gene: TRBJ2-5
D gene: TRBD2
CDR3 protein: CASSLEAGSKQETQYF
CDR3 DNA: TGTGCCAGCAGCTTGGAAGCGGGGTCGAAACAAGAGACCCAGTACTTC

V gene: TRBV4-2
clone size: few
J gene: TRBJ2-1
D gene: NA
CDR3 protein: CASSELGREQFF
CDR3 DNA: TGTGCCAGCAGCGAACTAGGAAGAGAGCAGTTCTTC

V gene: TRBV1
clone size: NA
J gene: TRBJ2-3
D gene: NA
CDR3 protein: CTSSHRGRVETDTQYF
CDR3 DNA: TGCACCAGCAGCCATCGGGGGAGAGTTGAGACAGATACGCAGTATTTT

V gene: TRBV5-5
clone size: NA
J gene: TRBJ2-3
D gene: TRBD1
CDR3 protein: CASSTGQNTDTQYF
CDR3 DNA: TGTGCCAGCAGCACGGGACAGAACACAGATACGCAGTATTTT

V gene: TRBV28
clone size: NA
J gene: TRBJ1-1
D gene: NA
CDR3 protein: CASSSTQVTEAFF
CDR3 DNA: TGTGCCAGCAGCAGCACCCAGGTCACTGAAGCTTTCTTT

V gene: TRBV12-5
clone size: NA
J gene: TRBJ1-2
D gene: NA
CDR3 protein: CASGLVIGGGASLHGYTF
CDR3 DNA: TGTGCTAGTGGTTTGGTCATCGGAGGAGGTGCGTCGCTTCATGGCTACACCTTC

V gene: TRBV2
clone size: NA
J gene: TRBJ1-6
D gene: NA
CDR3 protein: CASSHTSDNSPLHF
CDR3 DNA: TGTGCCAGCAGCCACACATCAGATAATTCACCCCTCCACTTT

V gene: TRBV7-7
clone size: NA
J gene: TRBJ2-3
D gene: TRBD2
CDR3 protein: CASSLSAGGADTQYF
CDR3 DNA: TGTGCCAGCAGCTTGTCGGCGGGAGGAGCGGATACGCAGTATTTT

V gene: TRBV27
clone size: NA
J gene: TRBJ1-6
D gene: TRBD1
CDR3 protein: CASRLGTGVGSPLHF
CDR3 DNA: TGTGCCAGCAGACTAGGGACAGGGGTAGGGTCACCCCTCCACTTT

V gene: TRBV19
clone size: NA
J gene: TRBJ2-2
D gene: NA
CDR3 protein: CASRPEFGTGELFF
CDR3 DNA: TGTGCCAGTAGGCCTGAGTTCGGCACCGGGGAGCTGTTTTTT

V gene: TRBV30
clone size: NA
J gene: TRBJ2-1
D gene: NA
CDR3 protein: CAWSTGMSYNEQFF
CDR3 DNA: TGTGCCTGGAGTACAGGGATGTCCTACAATGAGCAGTTCTTC

V gene: TRBV5-4
clone size: NA
J gene: TRBJ2-3
D gene: NA
CDR3 protein: CASSPPGSSSTDTQYF
CDR3 DNA: TGTGCCAGCAGCCCGCCGGGGTCCTCTAGCACAGATACGCAGTATTTT

V gene: TRBV27
clone size: NA
J gene: TRBJ1-4
D gene: NA
CDR3 protein: CASSLFRAGEKLFF
CDR3 DNA: TGTGCCAGCAGTTTATTTAGGGCGGGTGAAAAACTGTTTTTT

V gene: TRBV9
clone size: NA
J gene: TRBJ2-7
D gene: NA
CDR3 protein: CASSVGAYYEQYF
CDR3 DNA: TGTGCCAGCAGCGTGGGGGCGTATTACGAGCAGTACTTC

V gene: TRBV12-3/TRBV12-4
clone size: NA
J gene: TRBJ2-7
D gene: NA
CDR3 protein: CASRDSASYEQYF
CDR3 DNA: TGTGCCAGCAGAGATTCCGCTAGCTACGAGCAGTACTTC